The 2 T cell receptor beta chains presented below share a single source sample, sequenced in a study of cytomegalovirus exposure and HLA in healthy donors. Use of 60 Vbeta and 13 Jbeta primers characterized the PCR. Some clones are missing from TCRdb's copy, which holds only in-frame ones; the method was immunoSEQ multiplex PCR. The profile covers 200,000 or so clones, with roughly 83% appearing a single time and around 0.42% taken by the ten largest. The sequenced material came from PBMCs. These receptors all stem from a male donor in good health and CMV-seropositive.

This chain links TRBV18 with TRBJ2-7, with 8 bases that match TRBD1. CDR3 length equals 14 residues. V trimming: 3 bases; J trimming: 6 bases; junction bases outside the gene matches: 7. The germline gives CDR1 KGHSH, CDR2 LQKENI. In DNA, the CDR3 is TGTGCCAGCTCACCCAGGGACAGGCCGGTCGAGCAGTACTTC. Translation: CASSPRDRPVEQYF.

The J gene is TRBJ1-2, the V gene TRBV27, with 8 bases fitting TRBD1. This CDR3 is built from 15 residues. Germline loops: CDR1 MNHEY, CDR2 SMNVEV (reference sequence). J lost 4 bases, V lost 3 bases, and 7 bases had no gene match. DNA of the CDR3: TGTGCCAGCAGTTTGGGGCAGGGGGCCACCTATGGCTACACCTTC. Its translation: CASSLGQGATYGYTF.